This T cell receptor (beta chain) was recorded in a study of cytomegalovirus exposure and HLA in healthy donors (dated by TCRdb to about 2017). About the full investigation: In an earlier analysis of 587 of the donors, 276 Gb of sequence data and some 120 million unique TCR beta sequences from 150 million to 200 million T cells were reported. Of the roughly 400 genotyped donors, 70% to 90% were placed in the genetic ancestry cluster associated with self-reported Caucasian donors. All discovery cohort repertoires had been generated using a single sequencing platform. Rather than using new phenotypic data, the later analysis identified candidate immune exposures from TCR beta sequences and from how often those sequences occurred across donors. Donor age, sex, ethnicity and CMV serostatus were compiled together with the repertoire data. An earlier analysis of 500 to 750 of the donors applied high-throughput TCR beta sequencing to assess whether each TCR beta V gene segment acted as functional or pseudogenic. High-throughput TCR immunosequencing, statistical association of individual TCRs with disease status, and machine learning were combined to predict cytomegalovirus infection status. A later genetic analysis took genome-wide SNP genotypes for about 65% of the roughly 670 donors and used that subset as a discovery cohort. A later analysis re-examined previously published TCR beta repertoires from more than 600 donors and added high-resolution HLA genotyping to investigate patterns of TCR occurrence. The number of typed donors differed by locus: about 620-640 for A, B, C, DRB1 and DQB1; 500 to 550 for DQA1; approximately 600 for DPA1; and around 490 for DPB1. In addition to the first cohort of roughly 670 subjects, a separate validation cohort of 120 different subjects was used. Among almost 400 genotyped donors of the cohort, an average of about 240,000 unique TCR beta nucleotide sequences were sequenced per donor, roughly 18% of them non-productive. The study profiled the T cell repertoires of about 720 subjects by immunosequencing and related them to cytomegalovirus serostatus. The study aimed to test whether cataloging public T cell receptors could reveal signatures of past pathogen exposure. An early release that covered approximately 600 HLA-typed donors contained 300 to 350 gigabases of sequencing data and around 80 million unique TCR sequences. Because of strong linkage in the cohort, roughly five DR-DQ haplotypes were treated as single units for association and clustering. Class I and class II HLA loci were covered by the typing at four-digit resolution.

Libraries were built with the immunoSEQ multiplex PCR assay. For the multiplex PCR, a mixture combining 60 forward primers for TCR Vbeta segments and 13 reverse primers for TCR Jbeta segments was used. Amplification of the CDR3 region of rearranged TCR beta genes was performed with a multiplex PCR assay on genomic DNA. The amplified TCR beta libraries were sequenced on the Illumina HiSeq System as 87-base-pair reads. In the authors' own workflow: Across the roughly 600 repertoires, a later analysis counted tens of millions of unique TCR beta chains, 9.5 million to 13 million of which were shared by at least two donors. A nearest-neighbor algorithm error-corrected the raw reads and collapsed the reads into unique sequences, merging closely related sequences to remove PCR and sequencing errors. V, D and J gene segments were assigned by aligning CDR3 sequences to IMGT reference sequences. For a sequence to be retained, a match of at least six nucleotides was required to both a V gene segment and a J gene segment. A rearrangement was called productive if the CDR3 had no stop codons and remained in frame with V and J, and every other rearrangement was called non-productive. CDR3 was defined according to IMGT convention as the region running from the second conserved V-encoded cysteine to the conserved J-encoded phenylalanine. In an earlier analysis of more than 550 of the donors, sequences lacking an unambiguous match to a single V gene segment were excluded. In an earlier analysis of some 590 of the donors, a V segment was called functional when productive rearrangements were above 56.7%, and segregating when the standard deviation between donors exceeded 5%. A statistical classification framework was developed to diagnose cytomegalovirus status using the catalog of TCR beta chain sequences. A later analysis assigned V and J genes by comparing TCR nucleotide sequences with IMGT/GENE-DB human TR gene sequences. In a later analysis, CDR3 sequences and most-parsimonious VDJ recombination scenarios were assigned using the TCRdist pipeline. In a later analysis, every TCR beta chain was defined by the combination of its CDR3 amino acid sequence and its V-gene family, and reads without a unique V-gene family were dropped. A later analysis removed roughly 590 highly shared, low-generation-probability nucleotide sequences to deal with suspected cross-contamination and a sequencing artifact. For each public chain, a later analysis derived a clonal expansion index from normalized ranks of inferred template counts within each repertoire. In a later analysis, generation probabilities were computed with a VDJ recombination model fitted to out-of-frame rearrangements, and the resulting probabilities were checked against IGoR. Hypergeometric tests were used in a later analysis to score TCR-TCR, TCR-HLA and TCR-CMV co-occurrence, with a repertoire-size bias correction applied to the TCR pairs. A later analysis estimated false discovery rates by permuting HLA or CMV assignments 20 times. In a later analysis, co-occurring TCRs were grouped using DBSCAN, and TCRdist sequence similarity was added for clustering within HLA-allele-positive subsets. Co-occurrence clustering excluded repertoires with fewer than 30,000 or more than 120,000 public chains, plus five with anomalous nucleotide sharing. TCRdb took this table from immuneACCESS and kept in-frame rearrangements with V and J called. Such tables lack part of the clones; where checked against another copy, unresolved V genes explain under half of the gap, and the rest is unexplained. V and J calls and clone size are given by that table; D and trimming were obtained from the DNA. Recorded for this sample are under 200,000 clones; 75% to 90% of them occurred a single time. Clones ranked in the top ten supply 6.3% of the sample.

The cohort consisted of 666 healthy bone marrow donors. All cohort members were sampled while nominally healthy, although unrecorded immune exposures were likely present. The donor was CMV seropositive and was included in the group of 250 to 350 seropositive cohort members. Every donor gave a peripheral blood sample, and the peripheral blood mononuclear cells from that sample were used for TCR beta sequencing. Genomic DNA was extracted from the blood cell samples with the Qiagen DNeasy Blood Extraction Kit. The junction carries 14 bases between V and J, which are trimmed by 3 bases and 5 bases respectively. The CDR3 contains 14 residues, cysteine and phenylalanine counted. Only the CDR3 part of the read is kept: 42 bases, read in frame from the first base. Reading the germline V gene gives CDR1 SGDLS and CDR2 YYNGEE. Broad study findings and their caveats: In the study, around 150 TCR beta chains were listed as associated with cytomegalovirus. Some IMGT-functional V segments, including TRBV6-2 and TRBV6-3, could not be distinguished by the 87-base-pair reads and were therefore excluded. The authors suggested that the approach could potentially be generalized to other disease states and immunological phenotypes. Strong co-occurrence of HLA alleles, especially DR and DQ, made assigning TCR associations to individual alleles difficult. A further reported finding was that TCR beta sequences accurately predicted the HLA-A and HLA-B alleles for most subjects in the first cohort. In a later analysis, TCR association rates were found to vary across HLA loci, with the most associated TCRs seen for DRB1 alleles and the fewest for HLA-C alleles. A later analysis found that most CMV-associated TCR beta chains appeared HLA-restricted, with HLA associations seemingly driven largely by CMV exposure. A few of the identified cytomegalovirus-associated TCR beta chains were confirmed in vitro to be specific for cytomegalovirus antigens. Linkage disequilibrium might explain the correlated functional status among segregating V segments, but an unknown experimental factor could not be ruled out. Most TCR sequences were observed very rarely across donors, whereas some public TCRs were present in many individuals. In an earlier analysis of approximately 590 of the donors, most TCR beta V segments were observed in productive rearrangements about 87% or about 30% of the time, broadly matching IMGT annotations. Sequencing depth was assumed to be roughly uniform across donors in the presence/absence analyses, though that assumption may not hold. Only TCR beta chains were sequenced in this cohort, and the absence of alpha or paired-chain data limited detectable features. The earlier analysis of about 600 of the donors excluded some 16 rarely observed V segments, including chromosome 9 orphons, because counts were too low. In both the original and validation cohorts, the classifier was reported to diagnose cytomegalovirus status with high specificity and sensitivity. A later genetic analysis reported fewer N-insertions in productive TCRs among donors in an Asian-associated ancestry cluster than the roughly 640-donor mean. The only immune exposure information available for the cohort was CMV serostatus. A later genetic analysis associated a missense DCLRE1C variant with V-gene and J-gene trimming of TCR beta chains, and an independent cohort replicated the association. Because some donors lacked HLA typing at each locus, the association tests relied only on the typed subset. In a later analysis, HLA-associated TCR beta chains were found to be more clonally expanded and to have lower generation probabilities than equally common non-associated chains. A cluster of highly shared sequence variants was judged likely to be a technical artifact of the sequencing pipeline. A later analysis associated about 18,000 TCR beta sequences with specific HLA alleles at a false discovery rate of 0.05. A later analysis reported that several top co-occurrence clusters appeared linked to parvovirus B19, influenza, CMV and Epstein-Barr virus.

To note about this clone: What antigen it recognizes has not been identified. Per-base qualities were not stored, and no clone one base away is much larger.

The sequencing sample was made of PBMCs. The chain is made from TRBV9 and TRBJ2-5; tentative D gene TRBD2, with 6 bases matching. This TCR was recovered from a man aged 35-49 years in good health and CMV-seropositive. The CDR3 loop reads CASSAGVRGETQYF. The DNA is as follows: TGTGCCAGCAGCGCGGGGGTACGCGGGGAGACCCAGTACTTC.